The T cell receptor beta chain described here comes from a study of cytomegalovirus exposure and HLA in healthy donors. Both 60 Vbeta primers and 13 Jbeta primers went into the PCR. The repertoire was sequenced with immunoSEQ multiplex PCR; TCRdb's copy has only in-frame clones and lacks some. The top ten hold roughly 5% of the sample, which has around 100,000 clones, 65% to 80% seen once. This clonotype was sampled from a female donor in good health and CMV-seropositive. Sequencing was carried out using PBMCs.

CDR3 loop: CASSSGLPAYEQFF. The CDR3 DNA sequence: TGTGCCAGCAGCTCAGGACTACCAGCTTATGAGCAGTTCTTC. V is TRBV7-6 and J is TRBJ2-1; D possibly corresponds to TRBD2 (6 bases). The CDR3 totals 14 residues. Germline loops: CDR1 SGHVS, CDR2 FNYEAQ. V lost 4 bases and J 8 bases, leaving 15 bases between the germline ends.